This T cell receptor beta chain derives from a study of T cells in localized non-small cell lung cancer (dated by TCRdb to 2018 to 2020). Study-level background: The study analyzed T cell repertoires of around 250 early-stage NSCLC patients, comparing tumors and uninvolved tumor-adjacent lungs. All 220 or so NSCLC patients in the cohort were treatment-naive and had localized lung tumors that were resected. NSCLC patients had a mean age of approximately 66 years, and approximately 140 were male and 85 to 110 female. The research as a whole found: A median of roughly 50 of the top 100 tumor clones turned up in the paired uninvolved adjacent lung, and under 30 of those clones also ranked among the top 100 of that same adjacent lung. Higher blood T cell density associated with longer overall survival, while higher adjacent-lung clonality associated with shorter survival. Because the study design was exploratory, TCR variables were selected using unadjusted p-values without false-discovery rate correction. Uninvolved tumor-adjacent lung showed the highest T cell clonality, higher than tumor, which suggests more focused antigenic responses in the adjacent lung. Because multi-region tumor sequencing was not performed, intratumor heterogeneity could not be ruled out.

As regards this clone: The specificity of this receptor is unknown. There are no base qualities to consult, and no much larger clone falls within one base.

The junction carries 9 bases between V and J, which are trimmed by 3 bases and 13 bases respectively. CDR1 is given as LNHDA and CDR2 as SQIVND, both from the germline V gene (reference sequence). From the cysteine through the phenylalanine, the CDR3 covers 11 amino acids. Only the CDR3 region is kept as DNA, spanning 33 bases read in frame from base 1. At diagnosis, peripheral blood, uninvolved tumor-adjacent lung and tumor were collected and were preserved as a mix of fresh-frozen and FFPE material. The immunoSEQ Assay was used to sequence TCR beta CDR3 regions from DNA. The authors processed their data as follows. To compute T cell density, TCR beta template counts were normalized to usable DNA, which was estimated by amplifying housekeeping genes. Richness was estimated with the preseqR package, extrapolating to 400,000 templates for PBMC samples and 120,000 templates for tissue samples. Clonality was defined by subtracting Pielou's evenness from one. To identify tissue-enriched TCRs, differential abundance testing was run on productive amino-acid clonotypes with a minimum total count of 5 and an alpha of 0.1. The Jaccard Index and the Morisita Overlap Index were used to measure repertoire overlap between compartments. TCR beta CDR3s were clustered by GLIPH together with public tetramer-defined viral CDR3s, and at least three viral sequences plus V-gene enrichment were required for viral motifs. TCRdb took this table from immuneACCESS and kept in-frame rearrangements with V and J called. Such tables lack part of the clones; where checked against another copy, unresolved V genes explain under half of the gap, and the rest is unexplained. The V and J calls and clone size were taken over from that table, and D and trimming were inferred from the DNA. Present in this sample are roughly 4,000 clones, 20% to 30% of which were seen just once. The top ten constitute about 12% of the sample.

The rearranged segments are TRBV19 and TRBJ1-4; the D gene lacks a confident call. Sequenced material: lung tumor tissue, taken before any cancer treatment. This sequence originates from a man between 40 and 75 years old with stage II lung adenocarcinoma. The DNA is TGTGCCAGTAGTATCGGAGGGATACTGTTTTTT. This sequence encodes CASSIGGILFF.